This T cell receptor (beta chain) derives from a study of control samples from healthy donors and cancer patients (dated by TCRdb to 2018 to 2021). The library was produced with the immunoSEQ multiplex PCR assay. Held by TCRdb, this immuneACCESS table contains in-frame sequences only and omits some clones. Under half of the omission traces to an unresolved V gene where checked; the cause of the rest is unknown. For this sample the table gives approximately 150,000 clones, of which around nine tenths were detected only once. The leading ten clones occupy just over 7.5% of the sample. Via the germline V gene, CDR1 is SNHLY and CDR2 FYNNEI. The CDR3 measures 15 amino acids from cysteine to phenylalanine. Of the read, only the CDR3 DNA is kept; its 45 bases are in frame from base 1. At the junction V is shortened by 3 bases and J by 4 bases; bases outside the gene matches: 6. Note on this clone: The antigen it binds to is not known. Per-base qualities were not stored, and no clone one base away is much larger.

The chain uses TRBV2 and TRBJ1-2; 9 central bases correspond to TRBD1. Material for sequencing was PBMCs. This TCR came from a man in his fifties or sixties with head and neck cancer. The bases are TGTGCCAGCAGTGAGGAGACAGGGGGTAGCTATGGCTACACCTTC. Translated, it reads CASSEETGGSYGYTF.